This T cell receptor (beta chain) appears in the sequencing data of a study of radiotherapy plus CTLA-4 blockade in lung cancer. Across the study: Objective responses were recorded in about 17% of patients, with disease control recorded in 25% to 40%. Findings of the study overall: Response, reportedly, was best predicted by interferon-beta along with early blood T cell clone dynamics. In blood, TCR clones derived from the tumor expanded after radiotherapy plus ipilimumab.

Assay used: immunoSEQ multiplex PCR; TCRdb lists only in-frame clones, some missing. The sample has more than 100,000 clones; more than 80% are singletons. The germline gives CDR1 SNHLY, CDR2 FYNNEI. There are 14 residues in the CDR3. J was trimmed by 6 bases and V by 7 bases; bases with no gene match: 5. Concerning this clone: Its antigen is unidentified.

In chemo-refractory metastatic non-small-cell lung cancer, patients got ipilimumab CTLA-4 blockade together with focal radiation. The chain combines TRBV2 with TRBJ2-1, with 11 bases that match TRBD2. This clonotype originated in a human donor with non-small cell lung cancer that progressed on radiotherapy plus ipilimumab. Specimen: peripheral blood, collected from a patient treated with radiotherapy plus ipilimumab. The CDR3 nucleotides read TGTGCCAGCACCCTAGCGGGAGGAGGCAATGAGCAGTTCTTC. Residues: CASTLAGGGNEQFF.